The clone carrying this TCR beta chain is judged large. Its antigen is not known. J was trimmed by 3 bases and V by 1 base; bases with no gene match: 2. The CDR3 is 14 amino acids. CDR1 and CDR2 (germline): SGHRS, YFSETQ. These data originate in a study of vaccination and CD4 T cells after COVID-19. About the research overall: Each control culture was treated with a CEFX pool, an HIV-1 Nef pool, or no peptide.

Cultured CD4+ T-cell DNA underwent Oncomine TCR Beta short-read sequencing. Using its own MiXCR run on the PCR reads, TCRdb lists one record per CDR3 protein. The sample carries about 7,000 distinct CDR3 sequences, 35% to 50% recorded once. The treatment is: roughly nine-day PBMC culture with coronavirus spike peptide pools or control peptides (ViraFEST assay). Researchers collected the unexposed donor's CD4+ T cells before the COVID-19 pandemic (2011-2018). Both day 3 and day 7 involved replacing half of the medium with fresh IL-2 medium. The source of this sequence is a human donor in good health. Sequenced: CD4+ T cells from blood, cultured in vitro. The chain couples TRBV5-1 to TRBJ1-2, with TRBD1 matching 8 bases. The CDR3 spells CASSLLTGDYGYTF. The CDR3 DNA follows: TGCGCCAGCAGCTTGTTGACAGGGGACTATGGCTACACCTTC.